A single TCR beta chain is shown here with its context. Germline V lookup: CDR1 LNHDA, CDR2 SQIVND (reference sequence). The junction had 7 bases not matched to a gene; V was cut back by 8 bases and J by 3 bases. CDR3 length: 15 amino acids. Measured with immunoSEQ multiplex PCR; TCRdb has only the in-frame clones, and not every one. The profile shows roughly 48,000 clones, 85% to 95% of them singletons. The sample comes from a study of T cell changes during pregnancy in multiple sclerosis. The sequenced sample was CD4+ T cells from peripheral blood mononuclear cells, obtained in the second trimester of pregnancy. The V and J genes are TRBV19 and TRBJ2-6; 7 bases line up with TRBD2. This TCR was recovered from a female donor in good health, enrolled as a control in a pregnancy study. CDR3 coding DNA: TGTGCCAGTCGGTTTTCGGGGGGTGGGGCCAACGTCCTGACTTTC. Translation gives CASRFSGGGANVLTF.